This TCR beta chain was captured by sequencing in a study of shared clonotypes between healthy human individuals. Study overall: A few men and two women, aged 18 to 49, were donors.

Regarding this clone: What it recognizes is unknown.

The genomic DNA of each subset was split evenly across several immunoSEQ plates. Each sorted subset replicate got 200 ng genomic DNA, 25,000 to 30,000 genomes. The assay was immunoSEQ multiplex PCR, and TCRdb's table has in-frame clones only and misses some. Of 2 million to 2.5 million clones listed, roughly 90% were seen once; the top ten hold approximately 0.39%. CDR1 and CDR2 (germline): KGHSH, LQKENI. This CDR3 is built from 14 residues. V was pared by 8 bases and J by 0 bases, with 13 bases between. Study-level results: Generation probability values for non-shared clonotypes were lower than those for clonotypes shared by all four donors.

The chain uses TRBV18 and TRBJ1-1, with D uncertain. This TCR was recovered from a man between 18 and 29 years old in good health. Some clones in this sample may be carry-over from other donors' samples. Input material: naive CD4+ T cells from PBMCs. This sample's subset: CD45RA+ positively selected. The DNA of the CDR3 is TGTGCCAGCGCCGAGGGAGTGTTGAACACTGAAGCTTTCTTT. Amino acids: CASAEGVLNTEAFF.